Sequencing of this T cell receptor (beta chain) was carried out in a study of identifying expanded T cells in peripheral blood. Overall study findings and caveats: Variance in clone template counts between approximately two-week samples significantly increased with total template count across all healthy donors. Technical replicates showed approximately 1.2 changed clones; around 2 weeks 15 to 20; four weeks 19.

As for this clone: Its antigen remains unidentified.

This table comes from immunoSEQ multiplex PCR, and its TCRdb copy is limited to in-frame clones, with some not included. The data contain tens of thousands of clones, 80% to 90% of them singletons. No infections or other immune events were documented during collection. This receptor was identified in a person aged 18 to 70 in good health. The source material was blood.

The CDR3 DNA reads TGTGCCAGCAGCTTCAGCACCGGGGCTTACGAGCAGTACTTC. It translates to CASSFSTGAYEQYF. V gene TRBV27 combines with J gene TRBJ2-7, with D perhaps given as TRBD1 or TRBD2 (5 bases each). This CDR3 contains 14 residues. The germline V gene has CDR1 MNHEY and CDR2 SMNVEV (reference sequence). With 6 bases removed from V and 4 bases from J, the gap between germline ends came to 16 bases.